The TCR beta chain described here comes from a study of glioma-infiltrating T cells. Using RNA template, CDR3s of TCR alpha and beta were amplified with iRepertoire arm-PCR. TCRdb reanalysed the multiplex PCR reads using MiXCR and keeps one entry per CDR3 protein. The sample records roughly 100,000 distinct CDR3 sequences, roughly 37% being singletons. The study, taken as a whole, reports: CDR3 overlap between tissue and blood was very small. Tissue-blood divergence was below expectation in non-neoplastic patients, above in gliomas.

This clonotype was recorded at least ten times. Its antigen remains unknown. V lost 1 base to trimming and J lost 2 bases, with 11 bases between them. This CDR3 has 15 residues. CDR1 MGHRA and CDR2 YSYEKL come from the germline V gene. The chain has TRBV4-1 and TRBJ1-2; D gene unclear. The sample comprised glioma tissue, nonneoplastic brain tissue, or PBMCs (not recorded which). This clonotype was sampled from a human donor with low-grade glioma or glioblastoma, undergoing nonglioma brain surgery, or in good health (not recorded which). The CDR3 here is CASSQVGTANYGYTF. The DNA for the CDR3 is TGCGCCAGCAGCCAAGTCGGAACAGCCAACTATGGCTACACCTTC.